The TCR beta chain described here comes from a study of shared clonotypes between healthy human individuals. Study overall: With ages of 18 to 49, the donors were two women and a few men. Each donor contributed plates that comprised three CD4 naive, three CD4 memory, two CD8 naive and one CD8 memory.

Study-level results: Unshared clonotypes carried lower generation probabilities than those common to all four donors.

V lost 7 bases and J lost 6; bases outside the gene matches: 4. The CDR3 has 12 amino acids. Germline V CDR1 and CDR2: LNHDA, SQIVND (reference sequence). CD45RO-negative, CCR7-positively selected cells formed the naive CD8 fraction, excluding terminally differentiated effector memory CD45RA+ cells. Clones were sequenced by immunoSEQ multiplex PCR, and TCRdb holds only the in-frame ones, with some missing. The table includes roughly 2.1 million clones, about 92% detected once. As to this clone: What it recognizes is unknown.

The sequence came from a young man in good health. Some clones in this sample may be carry-over from other donors' samples. The V call is TRBV19, the J call TRBJ2-7, with 9 bases identical to TRBD2. Sequences were obtained from naive CD8+ T cells from PBMCs. As DNA, the CDR3 is TGTGCCAGTAATAGCGGGAGCGGCGAGCAGTACTTC. The encoded protein is CASNSGSGEQYF.